Listed below are T cell receptor beta chains from one sample, sequenced in a study of blood T cell repertoires in COVID-19. Data came from immunoSEQ multiplex PCR; TCRdb stores just in-frame clones and leaves some out. The sample yields about 230,000 clones, just over 85% seen once. The specimen sequenced was peripheral blood. Receptors originate from a man in his fifties or sixties with COVID-19, enrolled during active disease. CDR3s include the opening cysteine and the closing phenylalanine or tryptophan. D genes are given only for firm matches. Some rows mark clone size as missing; the rest say once, few, many or name a class of expanded clone.

CDR3 protein: CASSVSGTGSVGGNGYTF
CDR3 DNA: TGTGCCAGCAGCGTCTCCGGGACAGGGTCTGTGGGGGGGAACGGCTACACCTTC
V gene: TRBV14
J gene: TRBJ1-2
D gene: TRBD1
clone size: NA

CDR3 protein: CASSFHPNTGELFF
CDR3 DNA: TGTGCCAGCAGCTTTCATCCGAACACCGGGGAGCTGTTTTTT
V gene: TRBV7-3
J gene: TRBJ2-2
D gene: NA
clone size: NA

CDR3 protein: CASSQAQGGQGARGYTF
CDR3 DNA: TGCGCCAGCAGCCAAGCCCAAGGAGGGCAGGGGGCGCGCGGCTACACCTTC
V gene: TRBV4-1
J gene: TRBJ1-2
D gene: TRBD1
clone size: NA

CDR3 protein: CASSPTGRTGANVLTF
CDR3 DNA: TGTGCCAGCTCACCCACCGGGAGAACTGGGGCCAACGTCCTGACTTTC
V gene: TRBV18
J gene: TRBJ2-6
D gene: NA
clone size: NA

CDR3 protein: CSVQPLTRLYGYTF
CDR3 DNA: TGCAGCGTCCAACCTCTCACTCGCCTCTATGGCTACACCTTC
V gene: TRBV29-1
J gene: TRBJ1-2
D gene: NA
clone size: NA

CDR3 protein: CASSRKTTNSNQPQHF
CDR3 DNA: TGTGCCAGCAGTCGGAAGACTACTAATAGCAATCAGCCCCAGCATTTT
V gene: TRBV27
J gene: TRBJ1-5
D gene: NA
clone size: NA

CDR3 protein: CASSTGKESYEQYF
CDR3 DNA: TGTGCCAGTAGTACCGGGAAGGAGAGCTACGAGCAGTACTTC
V gene: TRBV19
J gene: TRBJ2-7
D gene: NA
clone size: NA

CDR3 protein: CSASEPGQGANEQYF
CDR3 DNA: TGCAGTGCTAGTGAACCGGGACAGGGGGCCAACGAGCAGTACTTC
V gene: TRBV20-1
J gene: TRBJ2-7
D gene: TRBD1
clone size: NA

CDR3 protein: CASSAPPETTTYEQYF
CDR3 DNA: TGTGCCAGCAGTGCCCCTCCCGAGACGACAACCTACGAGCAGTACTTC
V gene: TRBV2
J gene: TRBJ2-7
D gene: NA
clone size: NA

CDR3 protein: CASDEGQGSQPQHF
CDR3 DNA: TGTGCCAGCGACGAGGGACAGGGGTCCCAGCCCCAGCATTTT
V gene: TRBV7-9
J gene: TRBJ1-5
D gene: TRBD1
clone size: NA

CDR3 protein: CSASRQSPGEQYF
CDR3 DNA: TGCAGTGCTAGTCGGCAGAGCCCAGGGGAGCAGTACTTC
V gene: TRBV20-1
J gene: TRBJ2-7
D gene: NA
clone size: NA

CDR3 protein: CATRSSGRAYEQYF
CDR3 DNA: TGTGCCACCCGATCTAGCGGGAGGGCCTACGAGCAGTACTTC
V gene: TRBV19
J gene: TRBJ2-7
D gene: TRBD2
clone size: once

CDR3 protein: CASSNVGQGAWGYTF
CDR3 DNA: TGTGCCAGCTCAAACGTCGGACAGGGGGCATGGGGCTACACCTTC
V gene: TRBV18
J gene: TRBJ1-2
D gene: TRBD1
clone size: NA

CDR3 protein: CASSTGQGGTDTQYF
CDR3 DNA: TGTGCCAGTAGTACGGGACAGGGCGGCACAGATACGCAGTATTTT
V gene: TRBV19
J gene: TRBJ2-3
D gene: TRBD1
clone size: NA

CDR3 protein: CASSEQGTGGATTF
CDR3 DNA: TGTGCCAGCAGTGAACAAGGGACAGGGGGCGCGACCACCTTC
V gene: TRBV2
J gene: TRBJ1-2
D gene: TRBD1
clone size: NA

CDR3 protein: CASSRGGTRLNTEAFF
CDR3 DNA: TGTGCCAGCTCACGCGGGGGGACCCGGTTGAACACTGAAGCTTTCTTT
V gene: TRBV18
J gene: TRBJ1-1
D gene: NA
clone size: NA

CDR3 protein: CATTDRAYSPLHF
CDR3 DNA: TGTGCCACCACGGACAGGGCATATTCACCCCTCCACTTT
V gene: TRBV28
J gene: TRBJ1-6
D gene: TRBD1
clone size: NA

CDR3 protein: CASSFAGGVLDTQYF
CDR3 DNA: TGTGCCAGCAGTTTCGCGGGGGGCGTTCTGGATACGCAGTATTTT
V gene: TRBV28
J gene: TRBJ2-3
D gene: TRBD2
clone size: NA

CDR3 protein: CAIRQGAEEKLFF
CDR3 DNA: TGTGCCATACGACAGGGGGCTGAAGAAAAACTGTTTTTT
V gene: TRBV6-5
J gene: TRBJ1-4
D gene: TRBD1
clone size: NA

CDR3 protein: CASSQGSGTASYEQYF
CDR3 DNA: TGTGCCAGCAGCCAAGGTTCCGGGACTGCTTCCTACGAGCAGTACTTC
V gene: TRBV4-2
J gene: TRBJ2-7
D gene: NA
clone size: NA

CDR3 protein: CASSFGVGGIAKNIQYF
CDR3 DNA: TGTGCCAGCAGTTTCGGGGTCGGAGGGATAGCCAAAAACATTCAGTACTTC
V gene: TRBV6-2/TRBV6-3
J gene: TRBJ2-4
D gene: NA
clone size: NA

CDR3 protein: CASSLGQGADTQYF
CDR3 DNA: TGTGCCAGCAGCTTAGGGCAGGGGGCGGATACGCAGTATTTT
V gene: TRBV13
J gene: TRBJ2-3
D gene: TRBD1
clone size: NA

CDR3 protein: CASSQDRGRGNYGYTF
CDR3 DNA: TGCGCCAGCAGCCAAGATCGGGGCAGGGGGAACTATGGCTACACCTTC
V gene: TRBV4-3
J gene: TRBJ1-2
D gene: TRBD1
clone size: NA

CDR3 protein: CASSQDWLQGAYTQYF
CDR3 DNA: TGTGCCAGCAGCCAAGATTGGTTACAGGGGGCATATACGCAGTATTTT
V gene: TRBV14
J gene: TRBJ2-3
D gene: TRBD1
clone size: NA

CDR3 protein: CASSQGLAAYEQYF
CDR3 DNA: TGTGCCAGCAGCCAAGGCCTAGCGGCCTACGAGCAGTACTTC
V gene: TRBV3-1/TRBV3-2
J gene: TRBJ2-7
D gene: TRBD2
clone size: NA

CDR3 protein: CASSLIRRGEQYF
CDR3 DNA: TGTGCCAGCAGCTTGATACGGAGGGGCGAGCAGTACTTC
V gene: TRBV6-5
J gene: TRBJ2-7
D gene: NA
clone size: NA

CDR3 protein: CASSYSSRGVSGDRDTQYF
CDR3 DNA: TGTGCCAGCAGTTACAGTAGCCGAGGTGTATCGGGGGACAGAGATACGCAGTATTTT
V gene: TRBV6-2/TRBV6-3
J gene: TRBJ2-3
D gene: NA
clone size: NA

CDR3 protein: CASSSTPPPVFYEQYF
CDR3 DNA: TGTGCCAGCAGCTCAACACCCCCCCCCGTATTCTACGAGCAGTACTTC
V gene: TRBV11-2
J gene: TRBJ2-7
D gene: NA
clone size: NA

CDR3 protein: CASSPRAQTGVNTEAFF
CDR3 DNA: TGTGCCAGCAGCCCCAGGGCGCAGACAGGGGTGAACACTGAAGCTTTCTTT
V gene: TRBV11-2
J gene: TRBJ1-1
D gene: TRBD1
clone size: NA

CDR3 protein: CAWAQGATEAFF
CDR3 DNA: TGTGCCTGGGCACAGGGTGCCACTGAAGCTTTCTTT
V gene: TRBV30
J gene: TRBJ1-1
D gene: NA
clone size: NA

CDR3 protein: CASSVRGQALYTDTQYF
CDR3 DNA: TGTGCCAGCAGTGTGAGGGGACAGGCCCTTTACACAGATACGCAGTATTTT
V gene: TRBV6-1
J gene: TRBJ2-3
D gene: TRBD1
clone size: NA

CDR3 protein: CASSERDRGVYTEAFF
CDR3 DNA: TGTGCCAGCAGTGAAAGGGACAGGGGGGTGTACACTGAAGCTTTCTTT
V gene: TRBV2
J gene: TRBJ1-1
D gene: TRBD1
clone size: NA

CDR3 protein: CSVLSGQGAGDTQYF
CDR3 DNA: TGCAGCGTTCTCTCGGGACAGGGGGCAGGAGATACGCAGTATTTT
V gene: TRBV29-1
J gene: TRBJ2-3
D gene: TRBD1
clone size: NA

CDR3 protein: CASRNGLAGVRETQYF
CDR3 DNA: TGTGCCAGCAGAAACGGACTAGCGGGGGTGAGGGAGACCCAGTACTTC
V gene: TRBV28
J gene: TRBJ2-5
D gene: TRBD2
clone size: NA

CDR3 protein: CASGVGTGDSPLHF
CDR3 DNA: TGCGCCAGCGGCGTCGGGACAGGGGATTCACCCCTCCACTTT
V gene: TRBV5-1
J gene: TRBJ1-6
D gene: TRBD1
clone size: NA

CDR3 protein: CASRLTSGKSGEQYF
CDR3 DNA: TGTGCCAGCAGACTGACTAGCGGAAAGTCGGGGGAGCAGTACTTC
V gene: TRBV4-2
J gene: TRBJ2-7
D gene: TRBD2
clone size: NA

CDR3 protein: CATSSWRDRTNEKLFF
CDR3 DNA: TGTGCCACCAGCAGCTGGCGGGACCGCACTAATGAAAAACTGTTTTTT
V gene: TRBV15
J gene: TRBJ1-4
D gene: NA
clone size: NA

CDR3 protein: CASSHPRSEGTEAFF
CDR3 DNA: TGTGCCAGCAGCCACCCCCGTAGTGAGGGCACTGAAGCTTTCTTT
V gene: TRBV4-2
J gene: TRBJ1-1
D gene: NA
clone size: NA

CDR3 protein: CASSEGDRVTDTQYF
CDR3 DNA: TGCGCCAGCAGCGAAGGGGACAGGGTTACAGATACGCAGTATTTT
V gene: TRBV5-1
J gene: TRBJ2-3
D gene: TRBD1
clone size: NA

CDR3 protein: CASSPADYGYTF
CDR3 DNA: TGTGCCAGCAGTCCCGCGGATTATGGCTACACCTTC
V gene: TRBV28
J gene: TRBJ1-2
D gene: NA
clone size: NA

CDR3 protein: CASSPQDRGLAEAFF
CDR3 DNA: TGTGCCAGCTCACCACAGGACAGGGGGCTGGCTGAAGCTTTCTTT
V gene: TRBV18
J gene: TRBJ1-1
D gene: TRBD1
clone size: once

CDR3 protein: CAWTAANYGYTF
CDR3 DNA: TGTGCCTGGACCGCGGCTAACTATGGCTACACCTTC
V gene: TRBV30
J gene: TRBJ1-2
D gene: NA
clone size: NA

CDR3 protein: CASSGRGLAGKHSTDTQYF
CDR3 DNA: TGTGCCAGCAGCGGGCGTGGACTAGCGGGGAAACATAGCACAGATACGCAGTATTTT
V gene: TRBV5-4
J gene: TRBJ2-3
D gene: TRBD2
clone size: NA

CDR3 protein: CASSEGAGTGYTF
CDR3 DNA: TGTGCCAGCAGCGAGGGGGCGGGGACCGGCTACACCTTC
V gene: TRBV11-2
J gene: TRBJ1-2
D gene: TRBD1
clone size: NA

CDR3 protein: CASTPGPGTAPYEQYF
CDR3 DNA: TGTGCCAGTACTCCGGGGCCCGGGACAGCGCCCTACGAGCAGTACTTC
V gene: TRBV19
J gene: TRBJ2-7
D gene: TRBD1
clone size: NA

CDR3 protein: CASSHSVRDTNTDTQYF
CDR3 DNA: TGTGCCAGCAGCCATTCGGTCCGGGACACAAACACAGATACGCAGTATTTT
V gene: TRBV4-2
J gene: TRBJ2-3
D gene: NA
clone size: few

CDR3 protein: CASDRFGLNIQYF
CDR3 DNA: TGTGCCAGCGACCGATTTGGGCTAAACATTCAGTACTTC
V gene: TRBV2
J gene: TRBJ2-4
D gene: NA
clone size: once

CDR3 protein: CASSTGTGLETQYF
CDR3 DNA: TGTGCCAGCAGCACCGGGACAGGGTTAGAGACCCAGTACTTC
V gene: TRBV7-3
J gene: TRBJ2-5
D gene: TRBD1
clone size: NA

CDR3 protein: CASSSGLVAYEQYF
CDR3 DNA: TGTGCCAGCAGTTCCGGCCTAGTCGCCTACGAGCAGTACTTC
V gene: TRBV6-2/TRBV6-3
J gene: TRBJ2-7
D gene: NA
clone size: NA

CDR3 protein: CASSLQYYRESYEQYF
CDR3 DNA: TGCGCCAGCAGCTTGCAGTATTACAGGGAGTCCTACGAGCAGTACTTC
V gene: TRBV5-1
J gene: TRBJ2-7
D gene: NA
clone size: few

CDR3 protein: CASSVGVLEKLFF
CDR3 DNA: TGTGCCAGCAGTGTGGGAGTCCTCGAAAAACTGTTTTTT
V gene: TRBV2
J gene: TRBJ1-4
D gene: NA
clone size: NA

CDR3 protein: CASSPPPGNEAFF
CDR3 DNA: TGTGCCAGCAGCCCCCCCCCGGGGAACGAGGCTTTCTTT
V gene: TRBV28
J gene: TRBJ1-1
D gene: NA
clone size: NA

CDR3 protein: CASSLKGGGNEQFF
CDR3 DNA: TGTGCCAGCTCATTAAAGGGAGGGGGCAATGAGCAGTTCTTC
V gene: TRBV18
J gene: TRBJ2-1
D gene: NA
clone size: NA

CDR3 protein: CAWSVEGLAGGREQFF
CDR3 DNA: TGTGCCTGGAGTGTAGAGGGACTAGCGGGAGGCCGGGAGCAGTTCTTC
V gene: TRBV30
J gene: TRBJ2-1
D gene: TRBD2
clone size: NA

CDR3 protein: CASSYAGGSTDTQYF
CDR3 DNA: TGTGCCAGCAGCTATGCAGGGGGAAGCACAGATACGCAGTATTTT
V gene: TRBV7-2
J gene: TRBJ2-3
D gene: TRBD1
clone size: few

CDR3 protein: CASSTLAGGHNEQFF
CDR3 DNA: TGTGCCAGCAGCACCTTAGCGGGAGGGCACAATGAGCAGTTCTTC
V gene: TRBV13
J gene: TRBJ2-1
D gene: TRBD2
clone size: NA

CDR3 protein: CASSAQTGWTGYTF
CDR3 DNA: TGTGCCAGTAGTGCCCAGACAGGGTGGACGGGCTACACCTTC
V gene: TRBV19
J gene: TRBJ1-2
D gene: TRBD1
clone size: NA

CDR3 protein: CASSTRQTTNTEAFF
CDR3 DNA: TGTGCCAGCAGCACCCGACAGACCACGAACACTGAAGCTTTCTTT
V gene: TRBV11-2
J gene: TRBJ1-1
D gene: NA
clone size: NA